This TCR beta chain was captured in a study of T cells in Graves' hyperthyroidism and ophthalmopathy. Trimming removed 0 bases from V and 2 bases from J, with 16 bases in between. Germline CDR1 and CDR2: LNHDA and SQIVND (reference sequence). CDR3 size: 17 residues. Amplification of TCR beta CDR3 regions used RNA as the template. Carried out on the TCR CDR3, a first-round RT-PCR used the HTBI primer set. TCRdb independently ran MiXCR on the multiplex PCR reads; one entry per CDR3 protein. Of hundreds of thousands of distinct CDR3 sequences listed, about 14% are singletons. This clonotype was picked up many times.

The origin of this receptor is a woman in her thirties with Graves' hyperthyroidism that later progressed to Graves' ophthalmopathy. Sequenced material: blood. The chain is built from TRBV19 and TRBJ2-5; tentatively, D is TRBD2 (5 bases). CDR3 DNA sequence: TGTGCCAGTAGTATAGATTGGTCCGGAGGATATCAAGAGACCCAGTACTTC. It specifies CASSIDWSGGYQETQYF. Together with reference TRBV19 and TRBJ2-5, the CDR3 gives the full variable domain: DGGITQSPKYLFRKEGQNVTLSCEQNLNHDAMYWYRQDPGQGLRLIYYSQIVNDFQKGDIAEGYSVSREKKESFPLTVTSAQKNPTAFYLCASSIDWSGGYQETQYFGPGTRLLVL.